This note documents a single T cell receptor beta chain sequence. The sample belongs to a study of T cell changes during pregnancy in multiple sclerosis. TCRdb keeps only in-frame clones here, not all; method: immunoSEQ multiplex PCR. The sample comprises 75,000 to 95,000 clones, 92% of which are singletons, and more than 2% rests with the top ten. This specimen consisted of peripheral blood, obtained after pregnancy. This TCR derives from a female donor with multiple sclerosis, enrolled in a pregnancy study.

CDR3 DNA sequence: TGTGCCAGCAACACGAACACTGAAGCTTTCTTT. The encoded protein is CASNTNTEAFF. The V and J genes are TRBV28 and TRBJ1-1; D remains ambiguous. V was shortened by 7 bases and J by 1 base, with 4 bases between the two germline ends. The germline V gene encodes CDR1 MDHEN and CDR2 SYDVKM. The CDR3 has 11 residues.